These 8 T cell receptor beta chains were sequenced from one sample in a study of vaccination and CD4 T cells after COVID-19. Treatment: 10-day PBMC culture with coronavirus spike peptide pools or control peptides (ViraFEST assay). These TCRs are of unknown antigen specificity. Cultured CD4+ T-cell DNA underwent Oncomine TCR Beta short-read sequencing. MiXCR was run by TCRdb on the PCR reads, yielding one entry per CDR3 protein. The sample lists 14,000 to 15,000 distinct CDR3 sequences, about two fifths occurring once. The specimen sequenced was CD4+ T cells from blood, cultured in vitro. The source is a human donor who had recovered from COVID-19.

CDR3 DNA sequence: TGTGCCAGCAGTACTACGGGGATAGCGGGGTTCAATGAGCAGTTCTTC. As protein: CASSTTGIAGFNEQFF. V and J are TRBV11-3 and TRBJ2-1, with 8 nucleotides matching TRBD2. From germline, CDR1 is SGHNT and CDR2 YENEEA. Losses at the gene ends were 6 bases for V and 6 bases for J; bases not matched to a gene: 13. This CDR3 is 16 amino acids long.

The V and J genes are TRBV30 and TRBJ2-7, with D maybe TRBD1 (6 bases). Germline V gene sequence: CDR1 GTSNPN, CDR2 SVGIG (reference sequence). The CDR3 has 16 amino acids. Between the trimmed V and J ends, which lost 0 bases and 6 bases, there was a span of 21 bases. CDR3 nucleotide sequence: TGTGCCTGGAGTGTAGAAAACAGGGTCGCCAGCAGCGAGCAGTACTTC. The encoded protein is CAWSVENRVASSEQYF.

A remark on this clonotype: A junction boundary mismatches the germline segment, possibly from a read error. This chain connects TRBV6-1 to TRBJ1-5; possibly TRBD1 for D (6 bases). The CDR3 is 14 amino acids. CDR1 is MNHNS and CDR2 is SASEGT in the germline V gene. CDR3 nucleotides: TGTGCCGGCAGTGAAACGGGGGGGCTTCAGCCCCAGCATTTT. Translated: CAGSETGGLQPQHF.

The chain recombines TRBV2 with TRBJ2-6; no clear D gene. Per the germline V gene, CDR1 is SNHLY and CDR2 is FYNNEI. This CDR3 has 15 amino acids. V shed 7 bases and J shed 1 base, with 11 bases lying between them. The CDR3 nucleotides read TGTGCCAGCACTAGGGTTCATTCTGGGGCCAACGTCCTGACTTTC. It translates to CASTRVHSGANVLTF.

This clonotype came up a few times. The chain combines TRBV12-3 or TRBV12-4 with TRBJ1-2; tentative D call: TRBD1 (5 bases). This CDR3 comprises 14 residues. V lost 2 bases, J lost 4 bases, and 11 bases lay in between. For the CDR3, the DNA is TGTGCCAGCAGTTTAAGGCAGGGCGGCTATGGCTACACCTTC. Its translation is CASSLRQGGYGYTF.

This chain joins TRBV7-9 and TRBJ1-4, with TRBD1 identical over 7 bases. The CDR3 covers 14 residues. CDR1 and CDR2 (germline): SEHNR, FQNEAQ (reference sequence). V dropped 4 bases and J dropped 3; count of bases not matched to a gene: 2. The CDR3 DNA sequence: TGTGCCAGCAGCTCGGGACAGTCTAATGAAAAACTGTTTTTT. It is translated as CASSSGQSNEKLFF.

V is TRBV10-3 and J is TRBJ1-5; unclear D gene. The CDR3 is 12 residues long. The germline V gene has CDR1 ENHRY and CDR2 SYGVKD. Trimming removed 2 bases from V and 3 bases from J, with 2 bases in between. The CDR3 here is CAISENNQPQHF. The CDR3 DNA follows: TGTGCCATCAGTGAGAACAATCAGCCCCAGCATTTT.

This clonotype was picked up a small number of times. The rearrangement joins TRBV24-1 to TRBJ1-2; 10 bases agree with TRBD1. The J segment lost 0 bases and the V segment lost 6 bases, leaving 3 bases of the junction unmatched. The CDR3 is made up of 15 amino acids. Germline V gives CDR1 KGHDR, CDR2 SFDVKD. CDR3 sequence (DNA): TGTGCCACCAGTCAAGGACAGGGGGCTAACTATGGCTACACCTTC. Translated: CATSQGQGANYGYTF.